Following are 25 T cell receptor beta chains from one sample sequenced in a study of metastatic and nonmetastatic thyroid tumors. No treatment of any kind had been given to any patient before thyroid surgery. TCRdb re-called clones via MiXCR from the PCR reads. The table shows some 83,000 clones, with under 15% occurring only once. The sequencing input was tumor tissue. Every receptor here comes from a female donor with papillary thyroid cancer or a benign thyroid nodule (not recorded which). Some clones in this sample may be carry-over from other donors' samples.

In its sample, this clone was seen many times. V and J are TRBV20-1 and TRBJ2-5, with TRBD1 matching 8 bases. V was clipped by 4 bases and J by 4 bases; unmatched bases: 11. Germline-derived CDR1 and CDR2 are DFQATT and SNEGSKA (reference sequence). This CDR3 region has 15 residues. CDR3 region: CSAIAYTGGGETQYF. The CDR3 DNA is TGCAGTGCTATTGCGTATACAGGGGGAGGAGAGACCCAGTACTTC.

This clone has only a few counts. Here the CDR3 omits its conserved ending phenylalanine or tryptophan, so a read error is the likely source. The chain employs TRBV3-1 and TRBJ2-4, with 14 bases aligning to TRBD2. CDR1 LGHDT and CDR2 YNNKEL come from the germline V gene (reference sequence). This CDR3 comprises 15 residues. In nucleotides, the CDR3 is TGTGCCGGCAGCCAAGGGACTAGCGGGAGAAACATTCAGTACCTC. Amino acid sequence: CAGSQGTSGRNIQYL.

As to this clone: A much larger clone is a single base away; this may be a read error. Other DNA sequences of this sample code for an identical CDR3. J is TRBJ2-5 and V is TRBV7-9, with 8 bases matching TRBD2. CDR3 length: 16 amino acids. CDR1 SEHNR and CDR2 FQNEAQ come from the germline V gene (reference sequence). With 1 base clipped from V and 5 bases from J, the junction kept 9 bases outside the gene matches. CDR3 nucleotide sequence: TGTGCCAGCAGCTTAGGACTAGTAGCGGGAATGGAGACCCAGTACTTC. Protein: CASSLGLVAGMETQYF.

This clone was picked up many times. The J gene is TRBJ2-7, the V gene TRBV4-2; D gene unclear. The CDR3 has 14 residues. Germline CDR1 and CDR2: LGHNA and YNFKEQ. The V end lost 0 bases, the J end lost 7 bases, and 13 bases lay between the germline ends. CDR3 sequence reads: CASSQDESYVEQYF. The CDR3 DNA follows: TGTGCCAGCAGCCAAGACGAGTCCTACGTGGAGCAGTACTTC.

There are many counts of this clone. This chain uses TRBV7-9 with TRBJ2-3, with D unresolved. Between the trimmed V and J ends, which lost 5 bases and 2 bases, there was a span of 5 bases. The V gene's germline CDR1 is SEHNR and CDR2 FQNEAQ (reference sequence). CDR3 size: 12 residues. CDR3 sequence (DNA): TGTGCCAGCAGCCCCACCACAGATACGCAGTATTTT. Its protein is CASSPTTDTQYF.

The chain carries TRBV2 and TRBJ2-2, with D perhaps being TRBD1 or TRBD2 (5 bases each). The CDR3 is 16 amino acids. With 2 bases removed from V and 5 bases from J, the gap between germline ends came to 15 bases. Germline-derived CDR1 and CDR2 are SNHLY and FYNNEI. This CDR3 reads CASSEPSGQLTGELFF. In nucleotides, the CDR3 is TGTGCCAGCAGTGAACCCTCGGGGCAACTGACCGGGGAGCTGTTTTTT.

This clone was observed many times. This CDR3 is also generated by other DNA sequences in the sample. V usage is TRBV11-2 and J usage is TRBJ2-5; no reliable D call. This CDR3 has 13 residues. The V gene's germline CDR1 is SGHAT and CDR2 FQNNGV. V was trimmed by 5 bases and J by 5 bases, leaving 12 bases between them. The CDR3 nucleotides read TGTGCCAGCAGCGTCGCATATAGGGAGACCCAGTACTTC. Its translation: CASSVAYRETQYF.

This clone was picked up many times. The gene calls are TRBV27 and TRBJ2-7, with 8 bases matching TRBD1. Trimming at V came to 6 bases and at J to 6 bases, leaving 4 bases not matched to a gene. CDR1 is MNHEY, CDR2 SMNVEV, per germline (reference sequence). This CDR3 region has 12 residues. CDR3: CASRQGGGEQYF. CDR3 in DNA: TGTGCCAGCAGACAGGGGGGAGGCGAGCAGTACTTC.

About this clone: A much bigger clone sits one base away, suggesting this may be a read error. The same CDR3 is also encoded by other DNA sequences in this sample. The chain couples TRBV5-4 to TRBJ2-7, with D hard to call. CDR1 SGHNT and CDR2 YYREEE come from the germline V gene (reference sequence). The CDR3 totals 15 residues. Trimming stripped 3 bases from V and 0 bases from J, with 13 bases between. The CDR3, as DNA: TGTGCCAGCAGCTCCCCCGGGCTGGACTCCTACGAGCAGTACTTC. This gives the protein CASSSPGLDSYEQYF.

The table lists this clone with many counts. The chain couples TRBV5-1 to TRBJ2-7; D not certain. CDR3 length: 15 residues. V was clipped by 4 bases and J by 0 bases, with 14 bases between them. Germline V lookup: CDR1 SGHRS, CDR2 YFSETQ. The chain's CDR3 is CASSPTVENSYEQYF. CDR3 bases: TGCGCCAGCAGCCCTACAGTGGAAAACTCCTACGAGCAGTACTTC.

This clone has ten or more counts. The DNA of the CDR3 is TGTGCCAGCAGTGAGAATTGGGTCGGCTACACCTTC. This codes for CASSENWVGYTF. This chain connects TRBV2 to TRBJ1-2; D call uncertain. Trimming stripped 3 bases from V and 8 bases from J, with 10 bases between. Germline V gives CDR1 SNHLY, CDR2 FYNNEI. CDR3 length equals 12 residues.

In the case of this clone: The germline gene is not matched at one end of the junction; a read error may be the cause. This chain joins TRBV5-5 and TRBJ2-3; 7 positions agree with TRBD2. The length of the CDR3 is 15 residues. Germline CDR1 SGHKS, CDR2 YYEKEE (reference sequence). Written as DNA, the CDR3 is TGTGCCATCAGCTTGTTGCCTAGCGGCACAGATACGCATTATTTT. Translation: CAISLLPSGTDTHYF.

This clone was seen at least ten times. Distinct nucleotide sequences in the sample also encode this CDR3. V and J are TRBV12-3 or TRBV12-4 and TRBJ2-2; 7 positions match TRBD1. The junction had 8 bases not matched to a gene; V was cut back by 7 bases and J by 0 bases. The CDR3 consists of 16 residues. In DNA, the CDR3 is TGTGCCAGCACCAGAGGGGGCGGGCCGAACACCGGGGAGCTGTTTTTT. It yields the protein CASTRGGGPNTGELFF.

Many counts were recorded for this clone. The chain joins TRBV7-3 to TRBJ1-1, with unresolved D. The V end lost 6 bases, the J end lost 8 bases, and 16 bases lay between the germline ends. CDR1 and CDR2 (germline): SGHTA, FQGTGA. This CDR3 has 13 amino acids. The chain's CDR3 is CASSLVAGREAFF. CDR3 DNA sequence: TGTGCCAGCAGTTTGGTGGCCGGCAGGGAAGCTTTCTTT.

This clone was picked up a small number of times. This sequence may be a read error, since a much larger clone differs from it by one base. The V and J genes are TRBV5-1 and TRBJ1-1; 9 bases match TRBD1. Germline trimming cut 7 bases from V and 2 bases from J; bases unmatched to any gene: 6. CDR1 is SGHRS and CDR2 is YFSETQ in the germline V gene. The CDR3 totals 14 residues. This chain's CDR3 is CASHLGQGNTEAFF. Written as DNA, the CDR3 is TGCGCCAGCCATCTGGGACAGGGAAACACTGAAGCTTTCTTT.

This clone has a count of ten or more. This chain connects TRBV20-1 to TRBJ2-7; 12 bases map to TRBD2. The germline V gene has CDR1 DFQATT and CDR2 SNEGSKA (reference sequence). This CDR3 contains 15 residues. V lost 5 bases and J lost 3; bases outside the gene matches: 8. CDR3 coding DNA: TGCAGTGCTTCCCCCTGGACTAGCGGGAACTACGAGCAGTACTTC. It is translated as CSASPWTSGNYEQYF.

This clone has at least ten counts. At the DNA level, this CDR3 is encoded by other sequences in the same sample as well. J is TRBJ1-1 and V is TRBV9; maybe TRBD1 (6 bases). The length of the CDR3 is 14 residues. CDR1 is SGDLS, CDR2 YYNGEE, per germline. The V end lost 2 bases, the J end lost 4 bases, and 12 bases lay between the germline ends. CDR3 bases: TGTGCCAGCAGCGTGCAGGGAGGGGGCACTGAAGCTTTCTTT. Residues: CASSVQGGGTEAFF.

This clone was recorded at least ten times. This chain's CDR3 is CASSPFNRGSNQPQHF. The CDR3 nucleotides read TGTGCCAGCTCACCATTTAACAGGGGTTCTAATCAGCCCCAGCATTTT. The rearrangement uses TRBV18 and TRBJ1-5, with TRBD1 matching 7 bases. V trimming: 2 bases; J trimming: 4 bases; junction bases outside the gene matches: 8. Germline loops: CDR1 KGHSH, CDR2 LQKENI. The CDR3 sequence is 16 residues long. Supplemented by reference TRBV18 and TRBJ1-5, the full variable domain reads NAGVMQNPRHLVRRRGQEARLRCSPMKGHSHVYWYRQLPEEGLKFMVYLQKENIIDESGMPKERFSAEFPKEGPSILRIQQVVRGDSAAYFCASSPFNRGSNQPQHFGDGTRLSIL.

Ten or more counts support this clone. Within the sample, other DNA sequences also encode this same CDR3. This chain connects TRBV25-1 to TRBJ2-1; 7 bases line up with TRBD2. Germline-derived CDR1 and CDR2 are MGHDK and SYGVNS. The CDR3 consists of 16 residues. J gave up 3 bases and V 6 bases, and 11 bases lay outside the gene matches. CDR3: CASSLGLAEIYNEQFF. The CDR3 DNA follows: TGTGCCAGCAGCCTCGGGCTAGCGGAAATCTACAATGAGCAGTTCTTC.

This clone was found many times. The V gene is TRBV4-1, the J gene TRBJ1-2; 9 bases align to TRBD1. CDR1 is MGHRA, CDR2 YSYEKL, per germline. The CDR3 extends over 15 amino acids. Germline trimming cut 2 bases from V and 8 bases from J; bases unmatched to any gene: 9. The CDR3 region has the DNA TGCGCCAGCAGCCAACTTACAGGGGGCGCGAAGGGCTACACCTTC. Residues: CASSQLTGGAKGYTF.

This clone has at least ten counts. The sample has other DNA sequences that encode this CDR3 too. J is TRBJ2-1 and V is TRBV27; a weak D match, TRBD2 (8 bases). Trimming pared 8 bases from V and 10 bases from J, leaving 24 bases between. Looked up from germline, CDR1 is MNHEY and CDR2 is SMNVEV (reference sequence). The CDR3 has 15 residues. This CDR3 is CASSEGAFPGGEQFF. The CDR3, as DNA: TGTGCCAGCTCAGAGGGGGCATTCCCGGGGGGGGAGCAGTTCTTC.

This clone has ten or more counts. The V call is TRBV20-1, the J call TRBJ2-7, with a tentative D call TRBD1 (6 bases). Germline values: CDR1 DFQATT, CDR2 SNEGSKA (reference sequence). Trimming left V 6 bases short and J 2 bases short, with 14 bases between. The CDR3 consists of 13 residues. The CDR3 region has the DNA TGCAGTGCGCCGGGACACCGAACCTACGAGCAGTACTTC. Its protein product is CSAPGHRTYEQYF.

This clone showed up many times. J is TRBJ2-1 and V is TRBV25-1; D uncertain. The germline CDR1 and CDR2 sequences are MGHDK and SYGVNS. V was cut by 5 bases and J by 8 bases, with 13 bases left in between. This CDR3 contains 13 residues. The CDR3 sequence: CASSPPQGHEQFF. The CDR3, as DNA: TGTGCCAGCAGTCCTCCCCAAGGTCATGAGCAGTTCTTC.

This clone was observed at least ten times. The gene calls are TRBV10-3 and TRBJ1-5; D is uncertain. Germline CDR1 ENHRY, CDR2 SYGVKD. Trimming pared 0 bases from V and 0 bases from J, leaving 3 bases between. The CDR3 loop spans 14 amino acids. In nucleotides, the CDR3 is TGTGCCATCAGTGAGTCCGTTAGCAATCAGCCCCAGCATTTT. This translates into CAISESVSNQPQHF.

There are many counts of this clone. V gene TRBV11-2 combines with J gene TRBJ1-3; 8 positions agree with TRBD1. The CDR3 covers 14 residues. CDR1 and CDR2 (germline): SGHAT, FQNNGV. V lost 5 bases, J lost 4 bases, and 4 bases stayed unmatched. As DNA, the CDR3 is TGTGCCAGCAGCCAGGGGGCCGCGGGAAACACCATATATTTT. Its translation: CASSQGAAGNTIYF.